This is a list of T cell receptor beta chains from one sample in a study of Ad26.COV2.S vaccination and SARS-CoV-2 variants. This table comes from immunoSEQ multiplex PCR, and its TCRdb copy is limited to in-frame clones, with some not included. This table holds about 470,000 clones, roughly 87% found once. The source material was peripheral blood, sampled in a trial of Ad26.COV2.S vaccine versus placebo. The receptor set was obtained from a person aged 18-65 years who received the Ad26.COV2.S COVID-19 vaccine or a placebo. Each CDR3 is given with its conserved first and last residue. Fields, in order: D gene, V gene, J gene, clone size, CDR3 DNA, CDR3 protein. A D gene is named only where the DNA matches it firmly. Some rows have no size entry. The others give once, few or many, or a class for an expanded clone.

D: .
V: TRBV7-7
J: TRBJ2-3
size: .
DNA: TGTGCCAGCAGCGTCCTAGGGTATACGCAGTATTTT
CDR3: CASSVLGYTQYF

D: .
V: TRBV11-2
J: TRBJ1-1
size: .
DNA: TGTGCCAGCAGCTTAAATCCGGCTGACACTGAAGCTTTCTTT
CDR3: CASSLNPADTEAFF

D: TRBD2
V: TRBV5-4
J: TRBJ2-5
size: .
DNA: TGTGCCAGCAGCTTCCGGGGGGGAGAGACCCAGTACTTC
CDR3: CASSFRGGETQYF

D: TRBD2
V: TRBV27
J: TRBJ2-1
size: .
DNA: TGTGCCAGCACCCCCCCGGGACTAGTGAATGAGCAGTTCTTC
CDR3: CASTPPGLVNEQFF

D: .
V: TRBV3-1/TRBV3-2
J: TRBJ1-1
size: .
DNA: TGTGCCAGCAGCCAAGATGACATTCGGACTGAAGCTTTCTTT
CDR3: CASSQDDIRTEAFF

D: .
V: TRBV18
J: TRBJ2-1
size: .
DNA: TGTGCCAGCTCACCACCTACCCATCTTGAGCAGTTCTTC
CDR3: CASSPPTHLEQFF

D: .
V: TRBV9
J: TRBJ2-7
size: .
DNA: TGTGCCAGCAGCGTAGCCCCTTTGGCTGCCTACGAGCAGTACTTC
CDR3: CASSVAPLAAYEQYF

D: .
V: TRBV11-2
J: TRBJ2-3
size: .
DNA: TGTGCCAGCAGCTTAATAGGGCGGGATACGCAGTATTTT
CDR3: CASSLIGRDTQYF

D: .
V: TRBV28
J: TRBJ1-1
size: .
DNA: TGTGCCAGCAGTTTAACTGGAACTGAAGCTTTCTTT
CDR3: CASSLTGTEAFF

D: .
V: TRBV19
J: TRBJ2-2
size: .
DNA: TGTGCCAGTAGTATGGTCCCGGTGAACACCGGGGAGCTGTTTTTT
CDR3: CASSMVPVNTGELFF

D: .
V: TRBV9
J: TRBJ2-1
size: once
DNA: TGTGCCAGCAGCGTCGGGGGAGTAGGCTATGAGCAGTTCTTC
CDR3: CASSVGGVGYEQFF

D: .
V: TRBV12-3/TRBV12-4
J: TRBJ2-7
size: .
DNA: TGTGCCAGCTCCGAGGGGGTAATATACGAGCAGTACTTC
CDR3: CASSEGVIYEQYF

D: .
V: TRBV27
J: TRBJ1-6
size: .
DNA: TGTGCCAGCAGTTTCGGGATGAGCTCCTATAATTCACCCCTCCACTTT
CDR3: CASSFGMSSYNSPLHF

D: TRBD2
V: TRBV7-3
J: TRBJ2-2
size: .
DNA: TGTGCCAGCAGCTTTAGCGGGAGTACGGCCGGGGAGCTGTTTTTT
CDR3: CASSFSGSTAGELFF

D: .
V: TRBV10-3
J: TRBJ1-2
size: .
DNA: TGTGCCATCAGTGAAGGATTTTCTAACTATGGCTACACCTTC
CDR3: CAISEGFSNYGYTF

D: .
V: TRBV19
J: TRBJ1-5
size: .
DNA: TGTGCCAGTAGTACCCCCCACAGGGGCAATCAGCCCCAGCATTTT
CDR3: CASSTPHRGNQPQHF

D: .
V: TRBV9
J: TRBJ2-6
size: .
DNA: TGTGCCAGCAGCTATCCTGGGGCCAACGTCCTGACTTTC
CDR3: CASSYPGANVLTF

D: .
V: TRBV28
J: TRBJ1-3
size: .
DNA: TGTGCCAGCAGTTTTGAGACTCGCTCTGGAAACACCATATATTTT
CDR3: CASSFETRSGNTIYF

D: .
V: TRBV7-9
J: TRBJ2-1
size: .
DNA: TGTGCCAGCAGCTTTACGGGACGTCGCGGTGAGCAGTTCTTC
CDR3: CASSFTGRRGEQFF

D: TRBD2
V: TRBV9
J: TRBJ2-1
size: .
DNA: TGTGCCAGCAGTACGTCCTGGGCGGGAGCTAACAATGAGCAGTTCTTC
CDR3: CASSTSWAGANNEQFF

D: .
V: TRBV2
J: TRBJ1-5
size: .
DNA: TGTGCCAGCAGTGAATGGGGGGAATTCGGCAATCAGCCCCAGCATTTT
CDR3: CASSEWGEFGNQPQHF

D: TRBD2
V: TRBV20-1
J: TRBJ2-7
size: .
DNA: TGCAGTGCTAGTCCTTCGAGCGGGAGGATCTACGAGCAGTACTTC
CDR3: CSASPSSGRIYEQYF

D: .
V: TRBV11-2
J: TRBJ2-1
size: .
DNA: TGTGCCAGCAGCGGGGGATGGTCGGGGAATGAGCAGTTCTTC
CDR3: CASSGGWSGNEQFF